This T cell receptor (beta chain) was captured in a study of CD4 T cells in relation to SARS-CoV-2 and coronaviruses. Regarding this clone: Its antigen is unidentified.

Using immunoSEQ multiplex PCR, the repertoire was profiled, and TCRdb retains in-frame clones only, with some absent. The table lists 30,000 or so clones, about 78% of them singletons. The unexposed donors gave CD4+ T cells in about 2010-2019, prior to COVID-19. After less than 11 days of culture, CD4+ T cells were isolated. Fresh IL-2 medium replaced half the medium on days 3 and 7. The CDR3 extends over 15 amino acids. Germline values: CDR1 ENHRY, CDR2 SYGVKD. Germline trimming cut 8 bases from V and 5 bases from J; bases unmatched to any gene: 12. V is TRBV10-3 and J is TRBJ2-3, with 8 bases identical to TRBD2. Sequenced material: CD4+ T cells from PBMCs, cultured in vitro. This sequence was found in a human donor in good health. Here the CDR3 reads CAIQKRAGAQDTQYF. The CDR3 DNA reads TGTGCCATCCAAAAGAGAGCGGGGGCCCAAGATACGCAGTATTTT.